Below, 4 T cell receptor beta chains from the same sample are listed, as sequenced in a study of cytomegalovirus exposure and HLA in healthy donors. Libraries were prepared by immunoSEQ multiplex PCR; TCRdb keeps only in-frame clonotypes and omits some of them. The sample has about 130,000 clones, approximately 92% seen once. Sequencing input: PBMCs. The receptor set was obtained from a woman aged 18-29 years in good health and CMV-seropositive.

The chain employs TRBV7-2 and TRBJ2-7; 7 bases align to TRBD2. The CDR3 totals 16 residues. Germline V gene lookup returns CDR1 SGHTA and CDR2 FQGNSA. V gave up 1 base and J gave up 4 bases; unmatched junction bases: 10. The CDR3 DNA follows: TGTGCCAGCAGCTTAGGAAGAGTGGGCGGGGGTTACGAGCAGTACTTC. Its translation is CASSLGRVGGGYEQYF.

The V call is TRBV25-1, the J call TRBJ1-4; no clear D. Per germline, CDR1 MGHDK and CDR2 SYGVNS. There are 14 residues in the CDR3. V gave up 3 bases and J gave up 3 bases, with 8 bases separating them. The DNA of the CDR3 is TGTGCCAGCAGTGATCATCAGGCTAATGAAAAACTGTTTTTT. This codes for CASSDHQANEKLFF.

This chain connects TRBV18 to TRBJ2-7; weak D call: TRBD2 (5 bases). V shed 0 bases and J shed 0 bases, with 6 bases lying between them. The germline gives CDR1 KGHSH, CDR2 LQKENI. CDR3 length: 14 amino acids. The CDR3 DNA reads as TGTGCCAGCTCACCACCGGAGGCCTCCTACGAGCAGTACTTC. Translation: CASSPPEASYEQYF. The full variable domain, completed using reference TRBV18 and TRBJ2-7, is NAGVMQNPRHLVRRRGQEARLRCSPMKGHSHVYWYRQLPEEGLKFMVYLQKENIIDESGMPKERFSAEFPKEGPSILRIQQVVRGDSAAYFCASSPPEASYEQYFGPGTRLTVT.

The chain links TRBV6-1 to TRBJ2-7, with a weak D call TRBD1 (6 bases). The CDR3 covers 12 residues. Germline CDR1 is MNHNS and CDR2 is SASEGT. V dropped 6 bases and J dropped 3 bases, with 9 bases sitting between them. The CDR3, as DNA: TGTGCCAGCAGACAGGGATACTACGAGCAGTACTTC. Its protein product is CASRQGYYEQYF.